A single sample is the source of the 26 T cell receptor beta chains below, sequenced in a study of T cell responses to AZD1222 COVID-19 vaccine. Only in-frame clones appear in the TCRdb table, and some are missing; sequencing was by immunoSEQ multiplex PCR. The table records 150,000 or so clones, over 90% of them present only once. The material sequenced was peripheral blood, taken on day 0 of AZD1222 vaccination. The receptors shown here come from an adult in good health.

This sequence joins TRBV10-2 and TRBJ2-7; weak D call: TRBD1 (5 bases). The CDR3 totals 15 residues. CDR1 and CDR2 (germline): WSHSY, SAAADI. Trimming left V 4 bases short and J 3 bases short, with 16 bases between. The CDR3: CASSVPGSDVYEQYF. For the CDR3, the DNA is TGCGCCAGCAGTGTTCCAGGGTCGGATGTCTACGAGCAGTACTTC.

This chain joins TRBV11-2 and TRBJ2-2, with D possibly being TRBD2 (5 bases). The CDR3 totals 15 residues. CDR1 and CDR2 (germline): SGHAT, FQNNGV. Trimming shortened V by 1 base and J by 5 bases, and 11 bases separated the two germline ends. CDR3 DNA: TGTGCCAGCAGCTTAGTGGGAGCGGAGACCGGGGAGCTGTTTTTT. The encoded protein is CASSLVGAETGELFF.

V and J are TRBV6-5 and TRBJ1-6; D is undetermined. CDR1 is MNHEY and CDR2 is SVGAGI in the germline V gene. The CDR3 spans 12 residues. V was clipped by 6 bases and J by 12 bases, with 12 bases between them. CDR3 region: CASRPLAGPLHF. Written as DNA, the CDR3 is TGTGCCAGCAGGCCCCTTGCAGGACCCCTCCACTTT.

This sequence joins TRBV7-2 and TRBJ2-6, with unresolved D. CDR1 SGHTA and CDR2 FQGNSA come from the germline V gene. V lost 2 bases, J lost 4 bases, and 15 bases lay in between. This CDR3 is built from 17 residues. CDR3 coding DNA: TGTGCCAGCAGCTTATACAGCCTAGGAACCGGGGCCAACGTCCTGACTTTC. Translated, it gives CASSLYSLGTGANVLTF.

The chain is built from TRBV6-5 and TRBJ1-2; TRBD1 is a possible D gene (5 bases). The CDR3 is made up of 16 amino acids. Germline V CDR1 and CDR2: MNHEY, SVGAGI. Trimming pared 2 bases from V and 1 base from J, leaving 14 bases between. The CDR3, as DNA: TGTGCCAGCAGTTACAGCCCAGGGCGGGGTAACTATGGCTACACCTTC. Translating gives CASSYSPGRGNYGYTF.

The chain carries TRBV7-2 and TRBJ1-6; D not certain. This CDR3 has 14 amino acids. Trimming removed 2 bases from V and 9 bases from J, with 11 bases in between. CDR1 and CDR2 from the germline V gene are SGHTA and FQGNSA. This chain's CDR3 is CASSLSTGFSPLHF. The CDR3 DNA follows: TGTGCCAGCAGCTTATCGACGGGGTTTTCACCCCTCCACTTT.

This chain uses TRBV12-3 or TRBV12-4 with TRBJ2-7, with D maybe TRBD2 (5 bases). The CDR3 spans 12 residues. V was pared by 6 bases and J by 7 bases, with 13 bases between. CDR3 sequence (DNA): TGTGCCAGCAGGGGCCGGACTGATGAGCAGTACTTC. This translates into CASRGRTDEQYF.

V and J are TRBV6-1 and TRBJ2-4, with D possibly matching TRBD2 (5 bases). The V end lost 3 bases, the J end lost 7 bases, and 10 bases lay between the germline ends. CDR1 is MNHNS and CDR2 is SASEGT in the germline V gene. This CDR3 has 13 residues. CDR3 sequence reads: CASSEQSGNIQYF. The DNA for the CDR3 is TGTGCCAGCAGTGAGCAGAGCGGCAACATTCAGTACTTC.

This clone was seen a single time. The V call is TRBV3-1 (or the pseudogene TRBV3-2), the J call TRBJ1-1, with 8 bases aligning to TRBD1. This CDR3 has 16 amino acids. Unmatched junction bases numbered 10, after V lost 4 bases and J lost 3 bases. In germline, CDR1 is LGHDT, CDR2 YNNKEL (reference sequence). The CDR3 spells CASSLIGQGRHTEAFF. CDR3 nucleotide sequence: TGTGCCAGCAGCCTCATTGGACAGGGAAGGCACACTGAAGCTTTCTTT.

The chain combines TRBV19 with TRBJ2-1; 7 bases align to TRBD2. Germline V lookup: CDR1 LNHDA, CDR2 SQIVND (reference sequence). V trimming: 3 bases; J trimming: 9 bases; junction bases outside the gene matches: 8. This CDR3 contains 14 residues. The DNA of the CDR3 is TGTGCCAGTAGTATCGTCCCGGGAGGACCTGAGCAGTTCTTC. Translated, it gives CASSIVPGGPEQFF.

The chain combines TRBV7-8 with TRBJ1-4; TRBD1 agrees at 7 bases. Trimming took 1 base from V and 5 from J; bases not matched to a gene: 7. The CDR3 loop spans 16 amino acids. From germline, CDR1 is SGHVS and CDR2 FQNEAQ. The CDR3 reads CASSLGQGGMNEKLFF. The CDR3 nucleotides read TGTGCCAGCAGCTTAGGACAGGGAGGGATGAATGAAAAACTGTTTTTT.

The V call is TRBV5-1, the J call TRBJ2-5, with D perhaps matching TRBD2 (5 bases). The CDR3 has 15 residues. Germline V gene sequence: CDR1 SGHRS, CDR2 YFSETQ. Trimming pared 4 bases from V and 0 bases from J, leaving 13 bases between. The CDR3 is CASSPGEPYQETQYF. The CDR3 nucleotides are TGCGCCAGCAGCCCCGGGGAACCCTACCAAGAGACCCAGTACTTC.

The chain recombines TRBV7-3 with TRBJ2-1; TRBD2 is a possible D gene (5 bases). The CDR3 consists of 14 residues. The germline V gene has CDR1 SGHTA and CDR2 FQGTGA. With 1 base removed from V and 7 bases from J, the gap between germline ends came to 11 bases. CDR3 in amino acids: CASSLSHGNNEQFF. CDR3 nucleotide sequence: TGTGCCAGCAGCTTAAGCCACGGGAATAATGAGCAGTTCTTC.

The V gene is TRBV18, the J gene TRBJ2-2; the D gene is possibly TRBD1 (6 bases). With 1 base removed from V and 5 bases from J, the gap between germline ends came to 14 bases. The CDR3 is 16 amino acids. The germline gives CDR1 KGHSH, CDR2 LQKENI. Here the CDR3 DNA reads TGTGCCAGCTCACCACAACAGGGACCCCCTACCGGGGAGCTGTTTTTT. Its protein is CASSPQQGPPTGELFF.

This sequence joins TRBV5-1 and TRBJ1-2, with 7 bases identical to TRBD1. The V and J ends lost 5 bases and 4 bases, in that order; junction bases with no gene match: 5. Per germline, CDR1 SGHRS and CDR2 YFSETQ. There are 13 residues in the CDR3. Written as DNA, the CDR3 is TGCGCCAGCAGAACAGGGGCATCCTATGGCTACACCTTC. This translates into CASRTGASYGYTF.

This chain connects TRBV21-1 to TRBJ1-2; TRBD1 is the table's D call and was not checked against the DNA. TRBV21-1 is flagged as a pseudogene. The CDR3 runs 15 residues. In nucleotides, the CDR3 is TGTGCCAGCAGCAAACCGATCCGGGACAGCTATGGCTACACCTTC. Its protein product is CASSKPIRDSYGYTF.

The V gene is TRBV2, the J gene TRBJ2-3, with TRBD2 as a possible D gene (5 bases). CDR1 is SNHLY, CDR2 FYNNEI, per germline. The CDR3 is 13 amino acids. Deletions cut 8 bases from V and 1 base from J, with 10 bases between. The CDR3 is CASLVGGTDTQYF. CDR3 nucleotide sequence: TGTGCCAGCCTGGTCGGGGGCACAGATACGCAGTATTTT.

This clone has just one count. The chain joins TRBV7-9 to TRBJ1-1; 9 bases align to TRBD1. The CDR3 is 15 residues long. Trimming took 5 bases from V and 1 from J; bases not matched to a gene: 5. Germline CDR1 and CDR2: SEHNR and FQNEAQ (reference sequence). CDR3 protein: CASSPQGAANTEAFF. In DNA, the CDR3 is TGTGCCAGCAGCCCACAGGGGGCGGCGAACACTGAAGCTTTCTTT.

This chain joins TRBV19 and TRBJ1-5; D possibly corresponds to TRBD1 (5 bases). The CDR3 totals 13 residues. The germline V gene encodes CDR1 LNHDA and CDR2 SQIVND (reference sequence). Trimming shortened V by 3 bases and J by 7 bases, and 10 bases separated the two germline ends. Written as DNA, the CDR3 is TGTGCCAGTAGTATCTTCAGGGCACAGCCCCAGCATTTT. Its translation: CASSIFRAQPQHF.

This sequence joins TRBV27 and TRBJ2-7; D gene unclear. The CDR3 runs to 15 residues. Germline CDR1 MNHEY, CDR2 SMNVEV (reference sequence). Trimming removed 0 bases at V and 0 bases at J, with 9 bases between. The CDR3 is CASSLSDISSYEQYF. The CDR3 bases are TGTGCCAGCAGTTTATCGGATATTAGCTCCTACGAGCAGTACTTC.

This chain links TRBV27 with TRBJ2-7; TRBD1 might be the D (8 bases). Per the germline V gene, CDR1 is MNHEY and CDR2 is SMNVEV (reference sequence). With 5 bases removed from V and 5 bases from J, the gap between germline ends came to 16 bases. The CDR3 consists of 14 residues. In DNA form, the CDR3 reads TGTGCCAGCAGTCCAACAGGGGGGGGCGACGAGCAGTACTTC. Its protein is CASSPTGGGDEQYF.

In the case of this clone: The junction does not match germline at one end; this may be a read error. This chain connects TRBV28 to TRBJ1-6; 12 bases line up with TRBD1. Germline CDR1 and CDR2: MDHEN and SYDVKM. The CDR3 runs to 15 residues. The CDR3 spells CASTLTGQGAQHLHF. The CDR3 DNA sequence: TGTGCCAGCACTTTAACGGGACAGGGGGCCCAACACCTCCACTTT. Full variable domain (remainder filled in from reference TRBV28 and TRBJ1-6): DVKVTQSSRYLVKRTGEKVFLECVQDMDHENMFWYRQDPGLGLRLIYFSYDVKMKEKGDIPEGYSVSREKKERFSLILESASTNQTSMYLCASTLTGQGAQHLHFGNGTRLTVT.

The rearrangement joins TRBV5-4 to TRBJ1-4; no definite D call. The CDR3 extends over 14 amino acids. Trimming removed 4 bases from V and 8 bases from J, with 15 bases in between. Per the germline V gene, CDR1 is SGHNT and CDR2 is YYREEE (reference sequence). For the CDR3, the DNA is TGTGCCAGCAGCCCCGAAGGGCCTCTGGAAAAACTGTTTTTT. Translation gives CASSPEGPLEKLFF.

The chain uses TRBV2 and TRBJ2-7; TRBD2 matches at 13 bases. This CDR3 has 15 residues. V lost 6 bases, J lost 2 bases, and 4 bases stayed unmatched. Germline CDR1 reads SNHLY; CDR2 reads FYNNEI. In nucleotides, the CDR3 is TGTGCCAGCAGAGATACTAGCGGGAGGGCCTACGAGCAGTACTTC. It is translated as CASRDTSGRAYEQYF.

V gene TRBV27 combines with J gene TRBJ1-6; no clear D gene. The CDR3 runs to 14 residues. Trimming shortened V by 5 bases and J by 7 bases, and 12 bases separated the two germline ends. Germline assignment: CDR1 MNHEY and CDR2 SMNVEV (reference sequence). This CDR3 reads CASSRSPGNSPLHF. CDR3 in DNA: TGTGCCAGCAGTCGCTCGCCTGGCAATTCACCCCTCCACTTT.

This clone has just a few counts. The CDR3 region has the DNA TGTGCCAGCAGCTTAGTAGATGGCTACACCTTC. Its translation is CASSLVDGYTF. This rearrangement joins TRBV7-9 to TRBJ1-2; D unresolved. Trimming took off 1 base at V and 6 bases at J, with 3 bases between the two ends. There are 11 residues in the CDR3. CDR1 SEHNR and CDR2 FQNEAQ come from the germline V gene (reference sequence). Filled out from reference TRBV7-9 and TRBJ1-2, the complete variable domain reads DTGVSQNPRHKITKRGQNVTFRCDPISEHNRLYWYRQTLGQGPEFLTYFQNEAQLEKSRLLSDRFSAERPKGSFSTLEIQRTEQGDSAMYLCASSLVDGYTFGSGTRLTVV.